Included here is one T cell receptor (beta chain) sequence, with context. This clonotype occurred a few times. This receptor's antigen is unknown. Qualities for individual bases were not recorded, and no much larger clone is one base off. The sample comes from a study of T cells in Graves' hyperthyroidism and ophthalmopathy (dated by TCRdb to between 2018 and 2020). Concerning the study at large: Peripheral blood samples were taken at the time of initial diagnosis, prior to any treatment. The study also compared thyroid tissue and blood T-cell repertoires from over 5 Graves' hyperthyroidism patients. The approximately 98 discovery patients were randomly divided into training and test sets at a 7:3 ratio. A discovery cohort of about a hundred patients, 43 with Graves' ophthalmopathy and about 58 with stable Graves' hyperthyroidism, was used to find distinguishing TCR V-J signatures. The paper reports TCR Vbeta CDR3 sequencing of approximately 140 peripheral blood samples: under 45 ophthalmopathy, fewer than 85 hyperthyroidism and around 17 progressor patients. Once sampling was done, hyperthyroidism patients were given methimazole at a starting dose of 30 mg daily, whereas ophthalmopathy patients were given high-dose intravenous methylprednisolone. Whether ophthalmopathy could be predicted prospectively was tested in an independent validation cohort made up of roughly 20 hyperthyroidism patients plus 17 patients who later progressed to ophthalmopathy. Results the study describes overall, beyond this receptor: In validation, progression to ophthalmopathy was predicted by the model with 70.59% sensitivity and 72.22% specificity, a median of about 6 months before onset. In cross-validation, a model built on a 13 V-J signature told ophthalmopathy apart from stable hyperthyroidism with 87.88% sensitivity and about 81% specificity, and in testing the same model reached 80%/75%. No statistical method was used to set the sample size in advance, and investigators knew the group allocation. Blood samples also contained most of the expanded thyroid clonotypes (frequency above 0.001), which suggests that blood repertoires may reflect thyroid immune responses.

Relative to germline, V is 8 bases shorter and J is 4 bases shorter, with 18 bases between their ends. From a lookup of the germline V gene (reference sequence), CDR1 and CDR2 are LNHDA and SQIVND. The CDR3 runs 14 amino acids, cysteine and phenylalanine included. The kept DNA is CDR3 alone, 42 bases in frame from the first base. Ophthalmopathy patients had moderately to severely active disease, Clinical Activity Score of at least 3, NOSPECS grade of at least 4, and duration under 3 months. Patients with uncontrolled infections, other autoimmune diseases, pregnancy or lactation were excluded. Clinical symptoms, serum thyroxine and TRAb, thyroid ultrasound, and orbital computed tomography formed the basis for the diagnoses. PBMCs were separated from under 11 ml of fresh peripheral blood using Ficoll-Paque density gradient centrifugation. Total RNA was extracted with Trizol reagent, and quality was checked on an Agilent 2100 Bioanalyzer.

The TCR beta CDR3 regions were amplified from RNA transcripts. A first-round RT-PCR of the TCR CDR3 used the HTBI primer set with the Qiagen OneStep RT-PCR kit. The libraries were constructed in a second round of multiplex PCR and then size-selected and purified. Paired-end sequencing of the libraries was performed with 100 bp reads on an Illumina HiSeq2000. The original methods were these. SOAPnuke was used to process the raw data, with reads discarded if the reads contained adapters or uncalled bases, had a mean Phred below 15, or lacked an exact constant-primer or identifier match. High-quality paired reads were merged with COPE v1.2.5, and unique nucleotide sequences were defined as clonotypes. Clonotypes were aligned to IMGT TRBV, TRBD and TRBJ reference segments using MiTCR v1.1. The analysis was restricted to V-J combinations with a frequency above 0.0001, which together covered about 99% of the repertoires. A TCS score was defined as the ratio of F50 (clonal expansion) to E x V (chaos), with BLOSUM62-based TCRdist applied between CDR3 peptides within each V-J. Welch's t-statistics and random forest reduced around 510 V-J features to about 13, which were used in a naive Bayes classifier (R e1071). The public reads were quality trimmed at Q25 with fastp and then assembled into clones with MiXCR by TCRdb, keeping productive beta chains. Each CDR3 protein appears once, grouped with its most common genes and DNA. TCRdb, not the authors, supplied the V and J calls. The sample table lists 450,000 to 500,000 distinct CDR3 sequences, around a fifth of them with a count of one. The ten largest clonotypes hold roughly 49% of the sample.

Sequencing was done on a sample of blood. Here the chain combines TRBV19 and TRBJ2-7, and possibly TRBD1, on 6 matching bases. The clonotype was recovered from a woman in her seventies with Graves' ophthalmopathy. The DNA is TGTGCCAGTCCGAATTTGGGGGCCGGATACGAGCAGTACTTC. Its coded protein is CASPNLGAGYEQYF.